The 24 T cell receptor beta chains in this list originate from one sample, sequenced in a study of vaccination effects on CD4 cells after COVID-19. Their cognate antigens are unknown. Under the ViraFEST assay, PBMC were stimulated with viral peptide pools so that antigen-specific CD4+ T cells expanded. Sequencing was performed afterwards. A 10-day culture period preceded the isolation of CD4+ T cells. Infection dated between March and December 2020, before the Alpha, Beta and Delta variants reached the United States. The data were produced by immunoSEQ multiplex PCR, yet TCRdb's version contains in-frame clones alone and is incomplete. This table holds tens of thousands of clones, under 85% found once. This specimen was CD4+ T cells from PBMCs cultured with a peptide pool, taken before COVID-19 vaccination. These receptors originate from a human donor who had a prior SARS-CoV-2 infection.

The gene calls are TRBV11-3 and TRBJ2-1; 7 bases are shared with TRBD2. The CDR3 spans 15 residues. CDR1 is SGHNT and CDR2 is YENEEA in the germline V gene. The ends lost 1 base at V and 10 bases at J; junction bases unmatched: 10. In DNA form, the CDR3 reads TGTGCCAGCAGCTTAGTATCGGGTGAGCGGGGCGAGCAGTTCTTC. This encodes CASSLVSGERGEQFF.

The chain recombines TRBV11-2 with TRBJ2-7; 8 nucleotides line up with TRBD1. Germline V lookup: CDR1 SGHAT, CDR2 FQNNGV. With V trimmed by 5 bases and J by 7 bases, 16 bases remained unmatched. This CDR3 spans 16 amino acids. CDR3 loop: CASSPRSYWTGYEQYF. CDR3 coding DNA: TGTGCCAGCAGCCCCAGGTCCTATTGGACAGGGTATGAGCAGTACTTC.

This rearrangement joins TRBV5-5 to TRBJ2-3; 11 bases match TRBD1. The V segment lost 2 bases and the J segment 2 bases; nucleotides outside the gene matches: 10. The germline V gene has CDR1 SGHKS and CDR2 YYEKEE (reference sequence). The CDR3 consists of 18 residues. CDR3 coding DNA: TGTGCCAGCAGCTTACAACGGGACAGGGGGAGAGCCACAGATACGCAGTATTTT. Encoded protein: CASSLQRDRGRATDTQYF.

The V gene is TRBV5-5, the J gene TRBJ1-2, with D perhaps matching TRBD1 (6 bases). Germline loops: CDR1 SGHKS, CDR2 YYEKEE (reference sequence). The CDR3 loop spans 16 amino acids. Trimming left V 4 bases short and J 0 bases short, with 16 bases between. The CDR3 DNA reads as TGTGCCAGCAGCCTCGGTTTGGGGGCGACTAACTATGGCTACACCTTC. This translates into CASSLGLGATNYGYTF.

The chain uses TRBV6-5 and TRBJ1-5; possibly TRBD1 for D (5 bases). Germline V gene data show CDR1 as MNHEY and CDR2 as SVGAGI. The CDR3 totals 15 residues. Trimming left V 8 bases short and J 0 bases short, with 14 bases between. The DNA of the CDR3 is TGTGCCAGCGGGGTGGACAATTATAGCAATCAGCCCCAGCATTTT. It yields the protein CASGVDNYSNQPQHF.

The chain carries TRBV20-1 and TRBJ2-4; D not resolved. Looked up from germline, CDR1 is DFQATT and CDR2 is SNEGSKA (reference sequence). CDR3 length: 14 residues. Trimming pared 3 bases from V and 0 bases from J, leaving 9 bases between. The CDR3 region has the DNA TGCAGTGCTAGTCCGGGTCTAGCCAAAAACATTCAGTACTTC. Protein product: CSASPGLAKNIQYF.

This clone was observed a handful of times. This chain uses TRBV2 with TRBJ1-6; 8 positions agree with TRBD1. Germline V gene sequence: CDR1 SNHLY, CDR2 FYNNEI. The CDR3 length is 17 residues. With V trimmed by 2 bases and J by 7 bases, 10 bases remained unmatched. The CDR3, as DNA: TGTGCCAGCAGTGAATTGGGAGTGGGACAGGAGAATTCACCCCTCCACTTT. Its translation: CASSELGVGQENSPLHF.

The rearrangement links TRBV7-9 to TRBJ2-2; TRBD1 matches at 7 bases. V was pared by 11 bases and J by 4 bases, with 7 bases of the junction left unmatched. The CDR3 has 13 amino acids. The germline CDR1 and CDR2 sequences are SEHNR and FQNEAQ (reference sequence). DNA for the CDR3: TGTGCCGGGGGACAGCTAGGCACCGGGGAGCTGTTTTTT. Protein sequence: CAGGQLGTGELFF.

A few counts support this clone. This chain connects TRBV5-6 to TRBJ2-5, with TRBD2 matching 7 bases. The CDR3 runs 14 residues. The trim removed 4 bases at V and 4 bases at J, leaving 7 bases unmatched. From germline, CDR1 is SGHDT and CDR2 YYEEEE. In DNA form, the CDR3 reads TGTGCCAGCAGCCCTACGTGGGGGGGAGAGACCCAGTACTTC. Translation gives CASSPTWGGETQYF.

V gene TRBV12-3 or TRBV12-4 combines with J gene TRBJ1-2, with 8 nucleotides matching TRBD1. The CDR3 length is 13 residues. J lost 2 bases, V lost 6 bases, and 2 bases had no gene match. The CDR3 DNA reads TGTGCCAGCAGGAACAGGGGGAACTATGGCTACACCTTC. This translates into CASRNRGNYGYTF.

This clone has only a few counts. The chain carries TRBV11-2 and TRBJ2-1; the D call may be TRBD1 or TRBD2 (5 bases each). The CDR3 is made up of 14 amino acids. Per germline, CDR1 SGHAT and CDR2 FQNNGV. The V gene lost 1 base and the J gene lost 4 bases, with 8 bases spanning the gap. The CDR3: CASSLGGAYNEQFF. The CDR3 DNA reads as TGTGCCAGCAGCTTAGGAGGGGCATACAATGAGCAGTTCTTC. Variable domain in full (rest from reference TRBV11-2 and TRBJ2-1): EAGVAQSPRYKIIEKRQSVAFWCNPISGHATLYWYQQILGQGPKLLIQFQNNGVVDDSQLPKDRFSAERLKGVDSTLKIQPAKLEDSAVYLCASSLGGAYNEQFFGPGTRLTVL.

V and J are TRBV10-3 and TRBJ2-1, with 8 bases matching TRBD2. With V trimmed by 6 bases and J by 6 bases, 4 bases remained unmatched. The CDR3 covers 13 residues. Per the germline V gene, CDR1 is ENHRY and CDR2 is SYGVKD. CDR3 protein: CAIRSGGINEQFF. CDR3 in DNA: TGTGCCATCAGGAGCGGGGGAATCAATGAGCAGTTCTTC.

V is TRBV11-2 and J is TRBJ2-7; no clear D. Germline V gene sequence: CDR1 SGHAT, CDR2 FQNNGV. The CDR3 is 13 amino acids. The V end lost 5 bases, the J end lost 6 bases, and 14 bases lay between the germline ends. CDR3 DNA: TGTGCCAGCAGCCTTCAGCCGTACGGCGAGCAGTACTTC. It specifies CASSLQPYGEQYF. The complete variable domain, with remaining parts taken from reference TRBV11-2 and TRBJ2-7, reads EAGVAQSPRYKIIEKRQSVAFWCNPISGHATLYWYQQILGQGPKLLIQFQNNGVVDDSQLPKDRFSAERLKGVDSTLKIQPAKLEDSAVYLCASSLQPYGEQYFGPGTRLTVT.

The J gene is TRBJ2-3, the V gene TRBV20-1; 7 positions match TRBD2. The ends lost 3 bases at V and 0 bases at J; junction bases unmatched: 6. Germline CDR1 and CDR2: DFQATT and SNEGSKA (reference sequence). The CDR3 has 15 amino acids. CDR3 sequence (DNA): TGCAGTGCTAGTCTAGCGGAGGACAGCACAGATACGCAGTATTTT. It translates to CSASLAEDSTDTQYF.

The CDR3 nucleotides read TGTGCCACCAGCAGAGAAAAGGGCCGAGATATGCAAGCTTTCTTT. Translating it yields CATSREKGRDMQAFF. This sequence joins TRBV15 and TRBJ1-1; no clear D. This CDR3 is built from 15 residues. Germline V CDR1 and CDR2: LNHNV, YYDKDF (reference sequence). Trimming stripped 0 bases from V and 9 bases from J, with 17 bases between. Filled out from reference TRBV15 and TRBJ1-1, the complete variable domain reads DAMVIQNPRYQVTQFGKPVTLSCSQTLNHNVMYWYQQKSSQAPKLLFHYYDKDFNNEADTPDNFQSRRPNTSFCFLDIRSPGLGDTAMYLCATSREKGRDMQAFFGQGTRLTVV.

The V gene is TRBV5-1, the J gene TRBJ2-3; TRBD2 matches 7 bases. The CDR3 sequence is 17 residues long. The V segment lost 2 bases and the J segment 6 bases; nucleotides outside the gene matches: 15. Germline V CDR1 and CDR2: SGHRS, YFSETQ. CDR3 nucleotide sequence: TGCGCCAGCAGCTTTACGGCCCCGGGCGGGGGTAAGGATACGCAGTATTTT. It encodes CASSFTAPGGGKDTQYF.

This clone appeared a few times. The chain recombines TRBV20-1 with TRBJ1-4; no firm D call. With 5 bases removed from V and 8 bases from J, the gap between germline ends came to 9 bases. The V gene's germline CDR1 is DFQATT and CDR2 SNEGSKA (reference sequence). The CDR3 is 11 amino acids. CDR3: CSASSWEKLFF. CDR3 DNA: TGCAGTGCTTCGAGTTGGGAAAAACTGTTTTTT.

This chain connects TRBV6-2 or TRBV6-3 to TRBJ2-7; 11 bases are shared with TRBD1. The trim removed 4 bases at V and 5 bases at J, leaving 7 bases unmatched. Per germline, CDR1 MNHEY and CDR2 SVGEGT. This CDR3 contains 15 residues. The CDR3, as DNA: TGTGCCAGCAGTTTTGGGACAGGGGGAACCCACGAGCAGTACTTC. The encoded protein is CASSFGTGGTHEQYF.

This clone came up once. The V gene is TRBV7-2, the J gene TRBJ2-3, with 7 bases lining up with TRBD1. This CDR3 is 17 amino acids long. The J segment lost 2 bases and the V segment lost 4 bases, leaving 12 bases of the junction unmatched. Looked up from germline, CDR1 is SGHTA and CDR2 is FQGNSA. CDR3 in amino acids: CASSSRQGRGYTDTQYF. DNA of the CDR3: TGTGCCAGCAGCTCGCGACAGGGAAGGGGATACACAGATACGCAGTATTTT.

This chain links TRBV19 with TRBJ2-2, with 8 nucleotides matching TRBD1. The CDR3 totals 14 residues. V trimming: 6 bases; J trimming: 5 bases; junction bases outside the gene matches: 5. Germline CDR1 reads LNHDA; CDR2 reads SQIVND (reference sequence). In DNA, the CDR3 is TGTGCCAGTAGCGACAGGGGTTTAACCGGGGAGCTGTTTTTT. It encodes CASSDRGLTGELFF.

The genes are TRBV2 and TRBJ1-5; the D gene is possibly TRBD1 (5 bases). V was clipped by 5 bases and J by 1 base, with 9 bases between them. This CDR3 is 14 amino acids long. Germline values: CDR1 SNHLY, CDR2 FYNNEI. The CDR3 reads CASSTDMSNQPQHF. The CDR3 nucleotides read TGTGCCAGCAGTACGGACATGAGCAATCAGCCCCAGCATTTT.

This clone was counted only a few times. The V gene is TRBV12-3 or TRBV12-4, the J gene TRBJ2-7; tentatively, D is TRBD2 (6 bases). CDR3 length: 13 amino acids. V gave up 6 bases and J gave up 0 bases, with 9 bases separating them. This CDR3 reads CASRIAASYEQYF. The DNA for the CDR3 is TGTGCCAGCAGGATAGCGGCCTCCTACGAGCAGTACTTC.

This chain links TRBV30 with TRBJ1-2; weak D call: TRBD1 (6 bases). The ends were cut back, 4 bases at V and 7 bases at J, with 16 bases in the middle. Germline CDR1 and CDR2: GTSNPN and SVGIG (reference sequence). The CDR3 covers 13 residues. The CDR3 reads CAWMPFPGAGYTF. The CDR3 nucleotides read TGTGCCTGGATGCCCTTCCCGGGGGCTGGCTACACCTTC.

The V gene is TRBV19, the J gene TRBJ2-3; D gene uncertain. Trimming left V 6 bases short and J 1 base short, with 8 bases between. CDR1 and CDR2 from the germline V gene are LNHDA and SQIVND (reference sequence). The CDR3 consists of 13 residues. The CDR3 coding sequence is TGTGCCAGTAGAGTCGGCCGCACAGATACGCAGTATTTT. It is translated as CASRVGRTDTQYF.